A selection of T cell receptor beta chains follows, all from one sample in a study of blood T cell repertoires in COVID-19. Some clones are missing from TCRdb's copy, which holds only in-frame ones; the method was immunoSEQ multiplex PCR. The table has around 200,000 clones, under 85% seen once. What was sequenced was peripheral blood. The receptors were gathered from a woman aged 25-40 years with COVID-19, enrolled during active disease. The conserved cysteine and the conserved F or W are not part of the CDR3 here.

V | length | CDR3
TRBV19 | 12 | ASRGQGSTDTQY
TRBV4-1 | 12 | ASSQDSLNQPQH
TRBV27 | 14 | ASSLSLAGGSSEQY
TRBV4-1 | 11 | ASSQAPDQPQH
TRBV7-9 | 14 | ASSYQGTGGKETQY
TRBV7-2 | 15 | ASSLSYPAGRADTQY
TRBV5-6 | 10 | ASSPRDSGYT
TRBV7-3 | 9 | ASSLQETQY
TRBV12-3/TRBV12-4 | 11 | ATQDRLREKLF
TRBV4-2 | 13 | ASSQKDRVGDEQY
TRBV2 | 11 | ASSGTANQPQH
TRBV7-8 | 14 | ASSYFRGRIYNEQF
TRBV29-1 | 10 | SVGSGDEKLF
TRBV27 | 13 | ASSSLGGGYNEQF
TRBV2 | 12 | ASSPGTGTYEQY
TRBV30 | 15 | ASTTGVAHSGANVLT
TRBV7-9 | 14 | AIKDRGPSTNNEQF
TRBV19 | 13 | ASSSGQGGGQPQH
TRBV6-5 | 10 | AVHRGNNEQF
TRBV7-3 | 12 | ASSLMGADTEAF
TRBV5-4 | 13 | ASSLAGGPHNEQF
TRBV10-3 | 13 | AISESQGGNQPQH
TRBV7-2 | 13 | ASSFSRQPNYGYT
TRBV18 | 13 | ASSPREGRNSEQF
TRBV6-5 | 13 | ASKVIRGYNSPLH
TRBV4-3 | 13 | ASSQAITDYYEQY
TRBV29-1 | 10 | SSGGGNTEAF
TRBV19 | 12 | ASSHGQGNQPQH
TRBV7-2 | 13 | ASSLGTAASYEQY
TRBV7-9 | 10 | ASTQSAGELF
TRBV23-1 | 17 | ASSQSVWRAREKRETQY
TRBV19 | 15 | ASSITRGGRTGETQY
TRBV5-1 | 15 | ASSLRGTSGNTGELF
TRBV18 | 14 | ASSPSSGTGVDEQY
TRBV9 | 16 | ASSVAHTTSGRLDTQY
TRBV9 | 12 | ASTSRENTGELF
TRBV14 | 15 | ASSQDRANRVPGEQY
TRBV29-1 | 14 | SVEGSLAGGPYEQY
TRBV6-5 | 13 | ASSYRVATNEKLF
TRBV4-3 | 12 | ASSQEGGSETQY
TRBV24-1 | 14 | ATSDSSGGIQETQY
TRBV7-3 | 10 | ASSTPGGEQF
TRBV5-1 | 11 | ASSLRGSAEAF
TRBV30 | 12 | AWGATGSLETQY
TRBV7-3 | 13 | ASSLDRGRTYEQY
TRBV30 | 11 | ACSDRWNTEAF
TRBV28 | 13 | ASSLIADLQETQY
TRBV27 | 11 | ASTSREGYEQY
TRBV7-9 | 14 | ASSPQQGVRYNEQF
TRBV12-3/TRBV12-4 | 11 | ASSASASQTQY
TRBV19 | 13 | ASSIKGAGNQPQH
TRBV6-5 | 10 | ASSSGPREQY
TRBV6-5 | 11 | ASRGEYNQPQH
TRBV30 | 11 | ASSGTGIITQY
TRBV28 | 11 | ASERETNEKLF